These 13 T cell receptor beta chains were sequenced from one sample in a study of patients and donors after allogeneic stem cell transplantation. Via MiXCR, TCRdb re-called the RT-PCR reads, giving one row per CDR3 protein. The table shows fewer than 250,000 distinct CDR3 sequences, with 14% occurring only once. Sample: blood, either unsorted or a sorted T cell fraction (not recorded which). These receptor sequences come from a human donor who was either an allogeneic HSCT recipient or a stem cell or donor lymphocyte infusion donor (not recorded which). It is not recorded whose cells these are; they may come from a transplant donor.

V is TRBV7-3 and J is TRBJ2-1; perhaps TRBD1 as D (7 bases). The CDR3 covers 16 residues. The germline V gene encodes CDR1 SGHTA and CDR2 FQGTGA. Deletions cut 5 bases from V and 4 bases from J, with 18 bases between. CDR3 protein: CASSRQGGRDYNEQFF. In nucleotides, the CDR3 is TGTGCCAGCAGCAGACAGGGAGGACGCGATTACAATGAGCAGTTCTTC.

This clonotype appeared a few times. The chain carries TRBV5-1 and TRBJ1-2; D perhaps matches TRBD1 (5 bases). CDR1 and CDR2 from the germline V gene are SGHRS and YFSETQ. Trimming cost V 4 bases and J 4 bases, with 14 bases left between them. The CDR3 runs to 14 residues. The CDR3 spells CASSNRTSTYGYTF. The CDR3 DNA is TGCGCCAGCAGCAATAGGACATCTACCTATGGCTACACCTTC.

This clonotype has at least ten counts. The chain has TRBV5-1 and TRBJ2-5; maybe TRBD2 (6 bases). Trimming left V 2 bases short and J 9 bases short, with 14 bases between. The CDR3 covers 13 residues. Looked up from germline, CDR1 is SGHRS and CDR2 is YFSETQ. In nucleotides, the CDR3 is TGCGCCAGCAGCTTCCGGCTAAGGGAGGCCCAGTACTTC. Translation gives CASSFRLREAQYF.

This clonotype appeared many times. This chain joins TRBV20-1 and TRBJ1-3; D uncertain. The V and J ends lost 5 bases and 4 bases respectively, with 9 bases between them. Germline V lookup: CDR1 DFQATT, CDR2 SNEGSKA (reference sequence). The CDR3 covers 12 residues. As DNA, the CDR3 is TGCAGTGCTCGGATTACAGGAAACACCATATATTTT. It codes for CSARITGNTIYF.

This clonotype has a handful of counts. The V call is TRBV12-3 or TRBV12-4, the J call TRBJ2-7; 8 bases are shared with TRBD1. The junction had 5 bases not matched to a gene; V was cut back by 2 bases and J by 5 bases. The CDR3 is 14 residues long. Here the CDR3 DNA reads TGTGCCAGCAGTTTACAGGGGGCTGTCGACGAGCAGTACTTC. It yields the protein CASSLQGAVDEQYF.

This clonotype was observed a handful of times. V is TRBV2 and J is TRBJ2-1; 8 positions match TRBD2. Unmatched junction bases numbered 7, after V lost 5 bases and J lost 7 bases. The CDR3 contains 14 residues. Germline V gene lookup returns CDR1 SNHLY and CDR2 FYNNEI. CDR3 amino acids: CASSKRETYNEQFF. DNA of the CDR3: TGTGCCAGCAGTAAGCGGGAGACTTATAATGAGCAGTTCTTC.

The chain is built from TRBV7-3 and TRBJ2-1; D call uncertain. Germline CDR1 SGHTA, CDR2 FQGTGA. V shed 5 bases and J shed 6 bases, with 11 bases lying between them. CDR3 length equals 13 residues. The CDR3 reads CASSLGVANEQFF. The CDR3 bases are TGTGCCAGCAGCCTGGGTGTGGCCAATGAGCAGTTCTTC.

The chain has TRBV7-6 and TRBJ2-5, with D perhaps being TRBD1 or TRBD2 (5 bases each). Germline CDR1 and CDR2: SGHVS and FNYEAQ. Trimming left V 5 bases short and J 5 bases short, with 12 bases between. This CDR3 spans 13 amino acids. The CDR3 here is CASSNERGETQYF. The CDR3 nucleotides read TGTGCCAGCAGCAACGAGAGGGGTGAGACCCAGTACTTC.

The chain links TRBV9 to TRBJ1-2; D is ambiguous. Trimming took off 0 bases at V and 4 bases at J, with 10 bases between the two ends. The germline V gene has CDR1 SGDLS and CDR2 YYNGEE. CDR3 length equals 14 residues. CDR3 DNA sequence: TGTGCCAGCAGCGTAGCTACTGCAAGCTATGGCTACACCTTC. Translation: CASSVATASYGYTF.

This clonotype has at least ten counts. The V gene is TRBV3-1, the J gene TRBJ2-1; 8 bases map to TRBD2. The CDR3 totals 17 residues. Germline V gene sequence: CDR1 LGHDT, CDR2 YNNKEL (reference sequence). Trimming cost V 4 bases and J 4 bases; bases outside gene matches: 12. CDR3 DNA: TGTGCCAGCAGCCGCCGTAGCGGGAAGGGGACATACAATGAGCAGTTCTTC. Its translation is CASSRRSGKGTYNEQFF.

This clonotype has at least ten counts. The chain recombines TRBV20-1 with TRBJ1-2; a weak D match, TRBD1 (6 bases). The CDR3 totals 16 residues. CDR1 DFQATT and CDR2 SNEGSKA come from the germline V gene (reference sequence). Trimming took 1 base from V and 6 from J, leaving 21 bases between them. CDR3 sequence: CSARGAGAFGVDGYTF. CDR3 in DNA: TGCAGTGCTAGAGGGGCAGGGGCCTTTGGGGTGGATGGCTACACCTTC.

The V gene is TRBV7-2, the J gene TRBJ2-7; D uncertain. The length of the CDR3 is 11 residues. The V gene lost 4 bases and the J gene lost 9 bases, with 10 bases spanning the gap. Looked up from germline, CDR1 is SGHTA and CDR2 is FQGNSA. The CDR3 sequence: CASSSLFRQYF. The CDR3 DNA sequence: TGTGCCAGCAGCTCCCTCTTTAGGCAGTACTTC.

This clonotype occurred a few times. The J gene is TRBJ2-1, the V gene TRBV11-2; 14 nucleotides agree with TRBD2. The J segment lost 0 bases and the V segment lost 5 bases, leaving 6 bases of the junction unmatched. This CDR3 is built from 18 residues. The germline CDR1 and CDR2 sequences are SGHAT and FQNNGV. As DNA, the CDR3 is TGTGCCAGCAGCCGGGGAGGGACTAGCGGGAGCTCCTACAATGAGCAGTTCTTC. This sequence encodes CASSRGGTSGSSYNEQFF.